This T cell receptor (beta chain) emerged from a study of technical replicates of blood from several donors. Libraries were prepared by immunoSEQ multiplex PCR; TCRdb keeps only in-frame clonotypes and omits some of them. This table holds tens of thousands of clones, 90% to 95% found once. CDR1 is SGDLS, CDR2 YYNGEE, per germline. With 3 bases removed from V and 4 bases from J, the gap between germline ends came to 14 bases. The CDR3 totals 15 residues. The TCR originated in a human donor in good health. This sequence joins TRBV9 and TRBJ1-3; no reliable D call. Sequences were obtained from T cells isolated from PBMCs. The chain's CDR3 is CASSAESLGGNTIYF. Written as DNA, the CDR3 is TGTGCCAGCAGCGCTGAATCTCTAGGAGGAAACACCATATATTTT.